The sequence of this T cell receptor (beta chain) was determined in a study of early T cells in non-severe SARS-CoV-2 infection. Study-wide background: Sequencing of bulk RNA from unsorted whole blood was done, without chain pairing. Findings and limits, study-wide: CD4 and private specificities were missed by VDJdb matching, which favored anti-spike CD8 responses.

TCRdb processed the 5' RACE reads anew with MiXCR; each CDR3 protein has one entry. The sample includes some 50,000 distinct CDR3 sequences, 8.5% to 10% seen only once; the top ten take under 4.5%. This clonotype was observed at least ten times. What it recognizes is unknown. Trimming cost V 0 bases and J 1 base, with 24 bases left between them. Germline V gives CDR1 SNHLY, CDR2 FYNNEI. The CDR3 is 20 residues long. The chain uses TRBV2 and TRBJ1-2; D ambiguous. Sequences were derived from whole blood, sampled at baseline. The source is an adult who was a healthcare worker with PCR-confirmed SARS-CoV-2 infection or an uninfected control (not recorded which). This CDR3 reads CASSEALRWGVQTNNYGYTF. The CDR3 region has the DNA TGTGCCAGCAGTGAAGCGCTTCGCTGGGGAGTCCAAACAAATAACTATGGCTACACCTTC. Based on the CDR3 plus reference TRBV2 and TRBJ1-2, the full variable domain is EPEVTQTPSHQVTQMGQEVILRCVPISNHLYFYWYRQILGQKVEFLVSFYNNEISEKSEIFDDQFSVERPDGSNFTLKIRSTKLEDSAMYFCASSEALRWGVQTNNYGYTFGSGTRLTVV.